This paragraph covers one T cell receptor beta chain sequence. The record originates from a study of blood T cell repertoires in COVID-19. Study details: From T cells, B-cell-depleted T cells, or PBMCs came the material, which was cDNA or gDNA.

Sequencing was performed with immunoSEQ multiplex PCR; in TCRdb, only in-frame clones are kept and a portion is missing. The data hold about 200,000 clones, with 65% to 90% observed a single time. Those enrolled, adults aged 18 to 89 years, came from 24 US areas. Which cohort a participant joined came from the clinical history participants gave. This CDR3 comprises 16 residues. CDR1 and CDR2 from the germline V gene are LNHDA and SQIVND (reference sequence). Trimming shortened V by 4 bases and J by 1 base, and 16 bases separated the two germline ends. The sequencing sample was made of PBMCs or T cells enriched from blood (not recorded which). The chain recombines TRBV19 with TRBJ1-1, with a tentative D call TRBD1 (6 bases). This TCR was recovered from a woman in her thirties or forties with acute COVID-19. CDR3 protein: CASSKGQPGPNTEAFF. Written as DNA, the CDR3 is TGTGCCAGTAGTAAAGGACAGCCCGGCCCGAACACTGAAGCTTTCTTT.